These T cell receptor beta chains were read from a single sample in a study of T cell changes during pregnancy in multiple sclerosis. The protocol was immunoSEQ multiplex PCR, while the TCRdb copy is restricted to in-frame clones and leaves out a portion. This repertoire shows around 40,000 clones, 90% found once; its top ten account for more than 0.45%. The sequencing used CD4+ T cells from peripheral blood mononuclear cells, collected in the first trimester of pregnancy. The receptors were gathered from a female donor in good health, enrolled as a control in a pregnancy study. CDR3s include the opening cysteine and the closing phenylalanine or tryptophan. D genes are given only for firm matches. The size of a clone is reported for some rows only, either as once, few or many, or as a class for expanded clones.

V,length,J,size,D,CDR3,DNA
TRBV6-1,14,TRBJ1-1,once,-,CASSWRQLNTEAFF,TGTGCCAGCAGTTGGCGACAGTTGAACACTGAAGCTTTCTTT
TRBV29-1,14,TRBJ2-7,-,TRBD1,CSAATGIGSYEQYF,TGCAGCGCCGCGACAGGGATAGGTTCCTACGAGCAGTACTTC
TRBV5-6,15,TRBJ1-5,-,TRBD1,CASSFQGGSNQPQHF,TGTGCCAGCAGCTTTCAGGGGGGCAGCAATCAGCCCCAGCATTTT
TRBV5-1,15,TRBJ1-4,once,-,CASSLIPGGDEKLFF,TGCGCCAGCAGCCTGATCCCGGGAGGGGATGAAAAACTGTTTTTT
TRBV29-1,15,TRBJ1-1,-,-,CSVEGGRATFTEAFF,TGCAGCGTTGAAGGGGGGAGGGCTACCTTCACTGAAGCTTTCTTT
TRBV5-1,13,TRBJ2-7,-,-,CASSRGPAGGQYF,TGCGCCAGCAGCCGGGGTCCGGCCGGCGGGCAGTACTTC
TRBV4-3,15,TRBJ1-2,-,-,CASSQGLQAFYGYTF,TGCGCCAGCAGCCAAGGTCTACAGGCGTTCTATGGCTACACCTTC
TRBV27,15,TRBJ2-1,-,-,CASSLDGLGPNEQFF,TGTGCCAGCAGTCTTGATGGGTTGGGCCCCAATGAGCAGTTCTTC
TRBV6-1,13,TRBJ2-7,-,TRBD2,CASRGAGYGEQYF,TGTGCCAGCAGGGGAGCGGGGTATGGCGAGCAGTACTTC
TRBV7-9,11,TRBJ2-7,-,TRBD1,CASENRGEQYF,TGTGCCAGCGAAAACAGGGGCGAGCAGTACTTC
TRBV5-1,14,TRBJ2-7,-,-,CASSLDRRAYEQYF,TGCGCCAGCAGCTTGGACAGGAGGGCCTACGAGCAGTACTTC
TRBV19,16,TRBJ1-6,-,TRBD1,CASSIPPGQGPSPLHF,TGTGCCAGTAGTATCCCACCCGGACAGGGACCCTCACCCCTCCACTTT
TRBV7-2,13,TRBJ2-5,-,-,CASSPRLGETQYF,TGTGCCAGCAGCCCCCGACTAGGTGAGACCCAGTACTTC
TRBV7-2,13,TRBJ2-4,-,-,CASNPGRRNIQYF,TGTGCCAGCAACCCGGGGAGACGAAACATTCAGTACTTC
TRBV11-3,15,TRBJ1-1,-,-,CASSLEGRGNTEAFF,TGTGCCAGCAGCTTAGAAGGCAGGGGTAACACTGAAGCTTTCTTT
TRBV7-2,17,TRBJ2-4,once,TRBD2,CASSLFSGEGAKNIQYF,TGTGCCAGCAGCTTATTTTCGGGGGAGGGAGCCAAAAACATTCAGTACTTC
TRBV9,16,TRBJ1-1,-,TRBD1,CASSVGPTGANTEAFF,TGTGCCAGCAGCGTAGGGCCGACAGGGGCGAACACTGAAGCTTTCTTT
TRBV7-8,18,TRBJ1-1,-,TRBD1,CASSSRIQGAVGNTEAFF,TGTGCCAGCAGCTCTAGAATACAGGGGGCTGTCGGGAACACTGAAGCTTTCTTT
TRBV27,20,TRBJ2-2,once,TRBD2,CASHMTGTSGGARGTGELFF,TGTGCCAGTCATATGACCGGGACTAGCGGGGGGGCCCGTGGCACCGGGGAGCTGTTTTTT
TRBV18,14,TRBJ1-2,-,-,CASSPQREFGGYTF,TGTGCCAGCTCACCGCAAAGGGAGTTCGGTGGCTACACCTTC
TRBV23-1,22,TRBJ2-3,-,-,CASSQSPEAGEQSMLDTDTQYF,TGCGCCAGCAGTCAATCTCCGGAAGCAGGGGAGCAGTCAATGTTGGATACAGATACGCAGTATTTT
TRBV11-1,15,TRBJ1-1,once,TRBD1,CASSPRDRAATEAFF,TGTGCCAGCAGCCCCCGGGACAGGGCTGCCACTGAAGCTTTCTTT
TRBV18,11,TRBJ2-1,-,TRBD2,CASSGGDEQFF,TGTGCCAGCTCCGGGGGGGATGAGCAGTTCTTC
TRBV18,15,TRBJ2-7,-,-,CASSSTLGSLYEQYF,TGTGCCAGCTCATCCACCCTAGGCAGCTTATACGAGCAGTACTTC
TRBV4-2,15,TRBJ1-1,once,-,CASSQEGRGNTEAFF,TGTGCCAGCAGCCAAGAGGGCAGGGGGAACACTGAAGCTTTCTTT
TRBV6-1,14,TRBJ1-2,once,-,CASAVGGTSYGYTF,TGTGCCAGCGCCGTCGGGGGGACCTCCTATGGCTACACCTTC
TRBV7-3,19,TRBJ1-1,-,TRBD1,CASSPQGGQGVRSNTEAFF,TGTGCCAGCAGCCCACAAGGCGGACAGGGTGTGCGTAGCAACACTGAAGCTTTCTTT
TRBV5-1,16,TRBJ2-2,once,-,CASSLGAAANTGELFF,TGCGCCAGCAGCTTGGGGGCAGCCGCGAACACCGGGGAGCTGTTTTTT
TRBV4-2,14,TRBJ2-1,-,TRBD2,CASSQVSSGGEQFF,TGTGCCAGCAGCCAAGTTTCTAGCGGTGGTGAGCAGTTCTTC
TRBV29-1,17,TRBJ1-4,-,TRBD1,CSVEDLRTGSTNEKLFF,TGCAGCGTTGAAGATCTCAGGACAGGGTCAACTAATGAAAAACTGTTTTTT
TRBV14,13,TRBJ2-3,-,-,CASSEQGADTQYF,TGTGCCAGCAGCGAACAGGGCGCAGATACGCAGTATTTT
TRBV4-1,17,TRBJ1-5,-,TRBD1,CASSQAGTGIGNQPQHF,TGCGCCAGCAGCCAGGCAGGGACAGGGATTGGCAATCAGCCCCAGCATTTT
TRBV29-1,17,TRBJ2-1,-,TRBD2,CSVGFHGVAGVYNEQFF,TGCAGCGTTGGGTTCCACGGGGTCGCGGGGGTTTACAATGAGCAGTTCTTC
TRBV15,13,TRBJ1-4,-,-,CATSAGMNEKLFF,TGTGCCACCAGTGCAGGGATGAATGAAAAACTGTTTTTT
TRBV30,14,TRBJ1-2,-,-,CAWSVEGVYYGYTF,TGTGCCTGGAGTGTCGAAGGGGTTTACTATGGCTACACCTTC
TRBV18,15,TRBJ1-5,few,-,CASSPSRDSNQPQHF,TGTGCCAGCTCACCCTCGAGGGATAGCAATCAGCCCCAGCATTTT
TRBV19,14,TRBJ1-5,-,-,CASSTDRSNQPQHF,TGTGCCAGTAGTACTGACAGGAGCAATCAGCCCCAGCATTTT
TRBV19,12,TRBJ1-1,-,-,CASSLYNTEAFF,TGTGCCAGTAGTCTCTATAACACTGAAGCTTTCTTT
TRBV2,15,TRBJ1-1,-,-,CASSRQTGMNTEAFF,TGTGCCAGCAGTCGCCAGACAGGAATGAACACTGAAGCTTTCTTT
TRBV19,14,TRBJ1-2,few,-,CASRPITYHHGYTF,TGTGCCAGTAGGCCAATTACTTATCACCATGGCTACACCTTC
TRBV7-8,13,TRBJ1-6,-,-,CASSLFLNSPLHF,TGTGCCAGCAGCTTATTTCTAAATTCACCCCTCCACTTT
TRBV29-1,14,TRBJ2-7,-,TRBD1,CSVGDRGGTYEQYF,TGCAGCGTCGGCGACAGGGGCGGGACCTACGAGCAGTACTTC
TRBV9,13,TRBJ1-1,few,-,CASSDREGTEAFF,TGTGCCAGCAGCGACAGGGAAGGCACTGAAGCTTTCTTT
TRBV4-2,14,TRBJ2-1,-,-,CASSQGLEPNEQFF,TGTGCCAGCAGCCAAGGGCTAGAACCCAATGAGCAGTTCTTC
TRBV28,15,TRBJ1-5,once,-,CATSRGSLGRQPQHF,TGTGCCACCTCCCGGGGATCCCTGGGCCGACAGCCCCAGCATTTT
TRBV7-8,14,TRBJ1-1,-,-,CASSQSNLNTEAFF,TGTGCCAGCAGCCAAAGTAACTTGAACACTGAAGCTTTCTTT
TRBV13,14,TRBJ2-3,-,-,CASSWGGGTDTQYF,TGTGCCAGCAGCTGGGGGGGCGGCACAGATACGCAGTATTTT
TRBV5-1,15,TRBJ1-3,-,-,CASNINGNAGNTIYF,TGCGCCAGCAACATTAACGGGAACGCTGGAAACACCATATATTTT
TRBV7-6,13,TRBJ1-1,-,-,CASSLDAGTEAFF,TGTGCCAGCAGCTTAGATGCCGGCACTGAAGCTTTCTTT
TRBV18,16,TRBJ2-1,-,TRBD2,CASLPGSAGGFNEQFF,TGTGCCAGCCTGCCGGGTTCGGCGGGGGGCTTCAATGAGCAGTTCTTC
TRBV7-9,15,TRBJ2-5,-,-,CASSASGQPQETQYF,TGTGCCAGCAGCGCCAGCGGGCAGCCCCAGGAGACCCAGTACTTC
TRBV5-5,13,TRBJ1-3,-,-,CASSIVSGNTIYF,TGTGCCAGCAGCATAGTCTCTGGAAACACCATATATTTT